This section outlines one T cell receptor (beta chain) sequence together with its context. This entry comes from a study of cytomegalovirus exposure and HLA in healthy donors. Each of the donors was a healthy bone marrow donor. The PCR contained 60 Vbeta and 13 Jbeta primers. Generated by immunoSEQ multiplex PCR, the TCRdb table keeps only in-frame clones and is missing some. This sample carries 120,000 or so clones, roughly 83% of them seen once, and the ten largest clones take 20%. Sample: PBMCs. This TCR was sampled from a man aged 18 to 29 in good health and CMV-seropositive.

This CDR3 is CASSSGGSGELFF. The DNA of the CDR3 is TGTGCCAGCAGCTCCGGCGGGTCCGGGGAGCTGTTTTTT. This chain connects TRBV11-3 to TRBJ2-2; a possible D gene is TRBD2 (5 bases). This CDR3 is built from 13 residues. Germline CDR1 reads SGHNT; CDR2 reads YENEEA. V lost 4 bases and J 6 bases, leaving 9 bases between the germline ends.